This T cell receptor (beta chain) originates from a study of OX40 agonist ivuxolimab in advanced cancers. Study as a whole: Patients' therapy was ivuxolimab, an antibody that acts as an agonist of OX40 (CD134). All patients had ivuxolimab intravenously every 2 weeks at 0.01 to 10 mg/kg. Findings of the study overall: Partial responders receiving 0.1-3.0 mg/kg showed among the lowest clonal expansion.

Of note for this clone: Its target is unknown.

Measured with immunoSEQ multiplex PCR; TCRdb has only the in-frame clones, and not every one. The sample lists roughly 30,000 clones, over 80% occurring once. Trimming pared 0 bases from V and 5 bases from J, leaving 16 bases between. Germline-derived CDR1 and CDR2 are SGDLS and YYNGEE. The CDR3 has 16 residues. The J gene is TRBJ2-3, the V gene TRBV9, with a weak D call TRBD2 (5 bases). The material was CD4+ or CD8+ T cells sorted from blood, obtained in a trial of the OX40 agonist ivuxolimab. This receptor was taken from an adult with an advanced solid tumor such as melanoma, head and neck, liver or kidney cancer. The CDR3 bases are TGTGCCAGCAGCGTAGGTGCGAGGGCCCGAGGAGATACGCAGTATTTT. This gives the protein CASSVGARARGDTQYF.